This entry lists 17 T cell receptor beta chains sequenced from one sample in a study of monozygotic twins with inflammatory bowel disease. From the 5' RACE reads, TCRdb lists one entry per CDR3 protein and no DNA. This repertoire includes over 110,000 distinct CDR3 sequences. The sequenced sample was blood. These receptors were collected from a human donor with ulcerative colitis or Crohn's disease, or a healthy co-twin of an affected twin (not recorded which).

The chain employs TRBV5-6 and TRBJ1-4; absent DNA, TCRdb's TRBD1 call cannot be checked. The CDR3 contains 18 residues. Germline V lookup: CDR1 SGHDT, CDR2 YYEEEE. This CDR3 reads CASSRRPDRLATNEKLFF.

The V and J genes are TRBV5-1 and TRBJ2-1; lacking DNA, the TRBD2 call made by TCRdb goes unchecked. The CDR3 is 17 amino acids. Per germline, CDR1 SGHRS and CDR2 YFSETQ. CDR3 loop: CASSLVGLAGGYNEQFF. The full variable domain, its missing parts supplied by reference TRBV5-1 and TRBJ2-1, is KAGVTQTPRYLIKTRGQQVTLSCSPISGHRSVSWYQQTPGQGLQFLFEYFSETQRNKGNFPGRFSGRQFSNSRSEMNVSTLELGDSALYLCASSLVGLAGGYNEQFFGPGTRLTVL.

The genes are TRBV12-3 or TRBV12-4 and TRBJ1-1; TCRdb picks TRBD1, but there is no DNA to check that call. The CDR3 spans 14 residues. This CDR3 is CASSFLGQNTEAFF.

This chain connects TRBV20-1 to TRBJ2-3; absent DNA, TCRdb's TRBD2 call cannot be checked. This CDR3 has 14 amino acids. Germline CDR1 DFQATT, CDR2 SNEGSKA (reference sequence). The CDR3 spells CSAKNSGGTDTQYF.

The chain employs TRBV19 and TRBJ2-5; without DNA, the TCRdb call of TRBD1 cannot be checked. The CDR3 totals 16 residues. Germline values: CDR1 LNHDA, CDR2 SQIVND (reference sequence). The CDR3 sequence is CASKPGRQGVTETQYF. The whole variable domain, remainder taken from reference TRBV19 and TRBJ2-5, is DGGITQSPKYLFRKEGQNVTLSCEQNLNHDAMYWYRQDPGQGLRLIYYSQIVNDFQKGDIAEGYSVSREKKESFPLTVTSAQKNPTAFYLCASKPGRQGVTETQYFGPGTRLLVL.

The chain is built from TRBV6-5 and TRBJ2-7; without DNA, the TCRdb call of TRBD1 cannot be checked. Germline assignment: CDR1 MNHEY and CDR2 SVGAGI. The length of the CDR3 is 15 residues. CDR3 region: CASSYLAGTGRWEYF.

The chain recombines TRBV12-3 or TRBV12-4 with TRBJ1-4; lacking DNA, the TRBD1 call made by TCRdb goes unchecked. This CDR3 comprises 17 residues. The CDR3: CASSSRDRGTTNEKLFF.

The rearrangement uses TRBV3-1 and TRBJ1-5. CDR1 is LGHDT, CDR2 YNNKEL, per germline (reference sequence). CDR3 length: 15 residues. CDR3 sequence: CASSQDLNRNQPQHF.

This rearrangement joins TRBV7-8 to TRBJ1-5. In germline, CDR1 is SGHVS, CDR2 FQNEAQ. The CDR3 is 14 residues long. CDR3 region: CASSRVYSNQPQHF.

The chain employs TRBV20-1 and TRBJ2-7; absent DNA, TCRdb's TRBD2 call cannot be checked. The germline CDR1 and CDR2 sequences are DFQATT and SNEGSKA (reference sequence). The CDR3 runs 13 residues. CDR3 residues: CSARDPGSYEQYF.

This chain joins TRBV7-9 and TRBJ2-3. This CDR3 comprises 12 residues. Germline V gene lookup returns CDR1 SEHNR and CDR2 FQNEAQ (reference sequence). CDR3 loop: CASSPLEDTQYF.

This chain links TRBV20-1 with TRBJ1-1. The CDR3 is 13 residues long. Germline CDR1 is DFQATT and CDR2 is SNEGSKA (reference sequence). The CDR3 protein is CSARDPGSLSAFF.

The gene calls are TRBV20-1 and TRBJ1-1; the TCRdb D gene call, TRBD1, has no DNA to confirm it. Per the germline V gene, CDR1 is DFQATT and CDR2 is SNEGSKA (reference sequence). The CDR3 totals 12 residues. This CDR3 reads CSATGQGGEAFF.

The J gene is TRBJ1-5, the V gene TRBV27. The CDR3 runs 16 residues. Germline V gives CDR1 MNHEY, CDR2 SMNVEV (reference sequence). The CDR3 loop is CASSLSRAYSNQPQHF.

The chain joins TRBV6-5 to TRBJ1-1. This CDR3 comprises 12 residues. From germline, CDR1 is MNHEY and CDR2 SVGAGI. This CDR3 reads CASSYSGSVAFF.

J is TRBJ2-1 and V is TRBV9; there is no DNA to check the TCRdb D call of TRBD1. Germline CDR1 is SGDLS and CDR2 is YYNGEE. CDR3 size: 15 residues. CDR3 sequence: CASSTGTVRWHEQFF.

The chain is built from TRBV5-1 and TRBJ2-1. The germline CDR1 and CDR2 sequences are SGHRS and YFSETQ. The CDR3 is made up of 14 amino acids. The CDR3 sequence is CASSLPRGNNEQFF.